The 19 T cell receptor beta chains below come from one sample, sequenced in a study of shared T cell receptors in the human thymus. Some clones are missing from TCRdb's copy, which holds only in-frame ones; the method was immunoSEQ multiplex PCR. Counted here are hundreds of thousands of clones, approximately 85% occurring once; the ten biggest clones make up approximately 0.01%. The sample was also linked to a second study, of human thymus T cells.

Sequenced sample: thymocytes. The receptors derive from a girl under three years old with a congenital heart defect.

The V gene is TRBV11-2, the J gene TRBJ2-1; a possible D gene is TRBD1 (5 bases). The germline V gene encodes CDR1 SGHAT and CDR2 FQNNGV. This CDR3 has 15 amino acids. Trimming pared 1 base from V and 4 bases from J, leaving 11 bases between. CDR3 sequence reads: CASSLADSKYNEQFF. DNA for the CDR3: TGTGCCAGCAGCTTAGCTGACAGCAAGTACAATGAGCAGTTCTTC.

The chain combines TRBV13 with TRBJ2-7; 9 bases align to TRBD1. V was pared by 4 bases and J by 6 bases, with 7 bases of the junction left unmatched. Germline CDR1 and CDR2: PRHDT and FYEKMQ (reference sequence). The CDR3 spans 14 residues. The CDR3 spells CASSSGGTGIEQYF. DNA for the CDR3: TGTGCCAGCAGCTCAGGCGGGACAGGGATCGAGCAGTACTTC.

The V gene is TRBV7-9, the J gene TRBJ2-1, with 8 bases fitting TRBD2. CDR3 length: 14 amino acids. The trim removed 8 bases at V and 8 bases at J, leaving 11 bases unmatched. The germline V gene encodes CDR1 SEHNR and CDR2 FQNEAQ (reference sequence). The CDR3 reads CASGFGTRVDEQFF. The CDR3 DNA sequence: TGTGCCAGCGGTTTCGGGACTAGAGTCGATGAGCAGTTCTTC.

This clone was recorded a few times. The chain is built from TRBV19 and TRBJ1-2; D gene ambiguous. CDR1 is LNHDA and CDR2 is SQIVND in the germline V gene (reference sequence). The CDR3 sequence is 13 residues long. V was cut by 10 bases and J by 6 bases, with 18 bases left in between. In nucleotides, the CDR3 is TGTGCCACCTTCGAGACCGGCCGGGATGGCTACACCTTC. This gives the protein CATFETGRDGYTF.

The chain combines TRBV5-4 with TRBJ2-3; TRBD2 matches 7 bases. V was pared by 0 bases and J by 6 bases, with 4 bases of the junction left unmatched. This CDR3 comprises 14 residues. Germline V gene data show CDR1 as SGHNT and CDR2 as YYREEE (reference sequence). CDR3 loop: CASSLAGEGDTQYF. The CDR3 DNA sequence: TGTGCCAGCAGCTTGGCGGGGGAGGGGGATACGCAGTATTTT. Combining the CDR3 with reference TRBV5-4 and TRBJ2-3 gives the whole variable domain ETGVTQSPTHLIKTRGQQVTLRCSSQSGHNTVSWYQQALGQGPQFIFQYYREEENGRGNFPPRFSGLQFPNYSSELNVNALELDDSALYLCASSLAGEGDTQYFGPGTRLTVL.

The rearrangement uses TRBV20-1 and TRBJ2-7; D might be TRBD2 (5 bases). CDR3 size: 11 residues. The germline gives CDR1 DFQATT, CDR2 SNEGSKA (reference sequence). For the CDR3, the DNA is TGCAGCCTCGGACTTCCTTACGAGCAGTACTTC. Translation gives CSLGLPYEQYF.

V gene TRBV4-3 combines with J gene TRBJ2-3; a weak D match, TRBD2 (5 bases). The germline V and J ends were trimmed by 8 bases and 2 bases, with 20 bases remaining between them. This CDR3 has 16 residues. The germline V gene encodes CDR1 LGHNA and CDR2 YSLEER. CDR3 nucleotides: TGCGCCAGCTCCCCCCATAGTGACCTAGCCACAGATACGCAGTATTTT. Its translation: CASSPHSDLATDTQYF.

V gene TRBV19 combines with J gene TRBJ2-7, with 7 bases that match TRBD2. The CDR3 totals 18 residues. V shed 2 bases, J shed 4 bases, and the junction held 17 bases outside the gene matches. Germline assignment: CDR1 LNHDA and CDR2 SQIVND (reference sequence). The chain's CDR3 is CASSISLASGLSLYEQYF. The CDR3 DNA is TGTGCCAGTAGTATATCCCTGGCTAGCGGTTTAAGTTTGTACGAGCAGTACTTC.

The CDR3 DNA follows: TGTGCCAGCAGCTTGGGAGCCGGGACAGGGAACAATGAGCAGTTCTTC. This sequence encodes CASSLGAGTGNNEQFF. The V call is TRBV5-6, the J call TRBJ2-1; 9 bases are shared with TRBD1. V lost 0 bases, J lost 5 bases, and 6 bases stayed unmatched. CDR3 length: 16 amino acids. Germline assignment: CDR1 SGHDT and CDR2 YYEEEE.

The V and J genes are TRBV11-2 and TRBJ1-4; D unresolved. The CDR3 has 15 amino acids. The germline CDR1 and CDR2 sequences are SGHAT and FQNNGV. V shed 2 bases and J shed 5 bases, with 12 bases lying between them. CDR3 DNA sequence: TGTGCCAGCAGCTTAAGGTCCGGGAGAAATGAAAAACTGTTTTTT. This gives the protein CASSLRSGRNEKLFF.

The chain carries TRBV18 and TRBJ1-1; 7 bases align to TRBD1. Germline trimming cut 3 bases from V and 0 bases from J; bases unmatched to any gene: 28. The length of the CDR3 is 23 residues. Germline lookup yields CDR1 KGHSH and CDR2 LQKENI. The CDR3 spells CASSPYLLPKDRPFPSLNTEAFF. The CDR3 DNA follows: TGTGCCAGCTCACCCTACCTATTACCGAAGGACAGGCCTTTTCCATCTTTGAACACTGAAGCTTTCTTT.

This clone was counted once. The rearrangement uses TRBV2 and TRBJ1-1; D is undetermined. This CDR3 contains 13 residues. CDR1 and CDR2 from the germline V gene are SNHLY and FYNNEI. Trimming shortened V by 9 bases and J by 5 bases, and 16 bases separated the two germline ends. The CDR3 region is CASTEASLTEAFF. CDR3 coding DNA: TGTGCCAGTACGGAGGCATCATTAACTGAAGCTTTCTTT.

This chain links TRBV5-5 with TRBJ1-2; D perhaps matches TRBD1 (5 bases). Trimming took 6 bases from V and 2 from J, leaving 17 bases between them. CDR1 is SGHKS, CDR2 YYEKEE, per germline (reference sequence). There are 15 residues in the CDR3. The CDR3 sequence: CASNDLRQRNYGYTF. CDR3 nucleotides: TGTGCCAGCAATGACTTAAGACAGAGAAACTATGGCTACACCTTC.

This chain links TRBV12-5 with TRBJ1-1, with TRBD1 matching over 7 bases. The germline V gene has CDR1 LGHNT and CDR2 FRNRAP. V gave up 6 bases and J gave up 0 bases; unmatched junction bases: 7. CDR3 length: 15 amino acids. In DNA, the CDR3 is TGTGCTAGTGGACCATTCCAGGGGGTGAACACTGAAGCTTTCTTT. This gives the protein CASGPFQGVNTEAFF.

The chain employs TRBV9 and TRBJ1-5; D call uncertain. This CDR3 region has 13 residues. Germline V gene data show CDR1 as SGDLS and CDR2 as YYNGEE. Trimming shortened V by 0 bases and J by 5 bases, and 6 bases separated the two germline ends. This chain's CDR3 is CASSVGVHQPQHF. The CDR3 DNA sequence: TGTGCCAGCAGCGTAGGCGTACATCAGCCCCAGCATTTT.

The chain couples TRBV4-3 to TRBJ2-2; D may be TRBD1 (8 bases). The CDR3 covers 18 residues. V dropped 4 bases and J dropped 5 bases, with 23 bases sitting between them. Germline V gene data show CDR1 as LGHNA and CDR2 as YSLEER. The CDR3 region is CASSRRWGGQGATGELFF. The CDR3 coding sequence is TGCGCCAGCAGCCGAAGATGGGGGGGCCAGGGGGCTACCGGGGAGCTGTTTTTT.

This CDR3 reads CASSSRPNEKLFF. CDR3 DNA sequence: TGTGCCAGCAGTTCCCGTCCTAATGAAAAACTGTTTTTT. The genes are TRBV27 and TRBJ1-4; the D is unclear. The germline CDR1 and CDR2 sequences are MNHEY and SMNVEV (reference sequence). V lost 4 bases to trimming and J lost 3 bases, with 6 bases between them. The CDR3 is 13 residues long.

V gene TRBV14 combines with J gene TRBJ1-2; weak D call: TRBD1 (6 bases). The CDR3 spans 15 residues. Germline V lookup: CDR1 SGHDN, CDR2 FVKESK. The V and J ends lost 0 bases and 7 bases respectively, with 15 bases between them. This chain's CDR3 is CASSQEWGGLAGYTF. In DNA, the CDR3 is TGTGCCAGCAGCCAAGAGTGGGGGGGGCTTGCTGGCTACACCTTC.

This chain uses TRBV29-1 with TRBJ2-3; 9 positions match TRBD1. Trimming took 5 bases from V and 2 from J; bases not matched to a gene: 8. The CDR3 contains 15 residues. CDR1 is SQVTM, CDR2 ANQGSEA, per germline. The CDR3 nucleotides are TGCAGCGTTAAACCCCGGGACAGGGTCACAGATACGCAGTATTTT. This gives the protein CSVKPRDRVTDTQYF.